Listed below are T cell receptor beta chains from one sample, sequenced in a study of CD8 T cells in Susac syndrome. TCRdb processed the immunoSEQ multiplex PCR reads anew with MiXCR; each CDR3 protein has one entry. The table records approximately 300,000 distinct CDR3 sequences, about 88% of them present only once. The sequencing sample was made of CD8+ T cells from PBMCs. These receptors were taken from a human donor with multiple sclerosis. The CDR3 runs from the conserved cysteine through the conserved F or W. The order of the fields is CDR3 protein, J gene, V gene.

CDR3: CASTSTQGNEQFF; J: TRBJ2-1; V: TRBV6-2/TRBV6-3
CDR3: CASSTPGQGALTEAFF; J: TRBJ1-1; V: TRBV9
CDR3: CAINYEDSYEQYF; J: TRBJ2-7; V: TRBV30
CDR3: CASSEGQIITDTQYF; J: TRBJ2-3; V: TRBV6-2/TRBV6-3
CDR3: CASSQLWHSLSEQYF; J: TRBJ2-7; V: TRBV14
CDR3: CSVVGQGVTGELFF; J: TRBJ2-2; V: TRBV29-1
CDR3: CASSEWAVTDTQYF; J: TRBJ2-3; V: TRBV5-4
CDR3: CASSQVTQNPRYEQYF; J: TRBJ2-7; V: TRBV27
CDR3: CASSLGILEQYF; J: TRBJ2-7; V: TRBV7-9
CDR3: CASSNRGTYEQYF; J: TRBJ2-7; V: TRBV7-9
CDR3: CASSYPPWAGDTLNEQFF; J: TRBJ2-1; V: TRBV6-2/TRBV6-3
CDR3: CASSQDPPSGRAQEQYF; J: TRBJ2-7; V: TRBV4-3
CDR3: CASRAPGPTYGYTF; J: TRBJ1-2; V: TRBV7-9
CDR3: CASTGRYYGYTF; J: TRBJ1-2; V: TRBV12-3/TRBV12-4
CDR3: CASSLAILFGDEQYF; J: TRBJ2-7; V: TRBV7-8
CDR3: CSARRAQRNADLYGYTF; J: TRBJ1-2; V: TRBV20-1
CDR3: CSARSPRLRRETQYF; J: TRBJ2-5; V: TRBV20-1
CDR3: CASTGTAIYGYTF; J: TRBJ1-2; V: TRBV2
CDR3: CAWSKGAGGNQPQHF; J: TRBJ1-5; V: TRBV30
CDR3: CATYDRGNYGYTF; J: TRBJ1-2; V: TRBV28
CDR3: CASISGSSSYEQYF; J: TRBJ2-7; V: TRBV28
CDR3: CASSYGGPSYEQYF; J: TRBJ2-7; V: TRBV6-2/TRBV6-3
CDR3: CASRTGLSSYNEQFF; J: TRBJ2-1; V: TRBV12-3/TRBV12-4
CDR3: CASSSADYNEQFF; J: TRBJ2-1; V: TRBV28
CDR3: CASSDGAYNEQFF; J: TRBJ2-1; V: TRBV19
CDR3: CASSEATGDYEQYF; J: TRBJ2-7; V: TRBV2
CDR3: CASSLAPSNQPQHF; J: TRBJ1-5; V: TRBV12-3/TRBV12-4
CDR3: CASSFRGTNEKLFF; J: TRBJ1-4; V: TRBV7-9
CDR3: CASTSPGRGEQYF; J: TRBJ2-7; V: TRBV12-3/TRBV12-4
CDR3: CSARDLVPVGSSYEQYF; J: TRBJ2-7; V: TRBV20-1
CDR3: CASGTGNQPQHF; J: TRBJ1-5; V: TRBV12-3/TRBV12-4
CDR3: CASSYQTGAEQYF; J: TRBJ2-7; V: TRBV6-5
CDR3: CASSPGTSGLYNEQFF; J: TRBJ2-1; V: TRBV25-1
CDR3: CSVVGTGGSYEQYF; J: TRBJ2-7; V: TRBV29-1
CDR3: CASSQNLGYEQYF; J: TRBJ2-7; V: TRBV4-2
CDR3: CASSYNVWAGELFF; J: TRBJ2-2; V: TRBV6-2/TRBV6-3
CDR3: CASSTIGGLDEQFF; J: TRBJ2-1; V: TRBV5-1
CDR3: CASKVLGRADTEAFF; J: TRBJ1-1; V: TRBV4-3
CDR3: CATQEPGSYEQYF; J: TRBJ2-7; V: TRBV24-1
CDR3: CASSPDNSEKLFF; J: TRBJ1-4; V: TRBV27
CDR3: CAWRTYVQFF; J: TRBJ2-1; V: TRBV30
CDR3: CASSLTVAGGIFTDTQYF; J: TRBJ2-3; V: TRBV7-3
CDR3: CSVDAQGEAFF; J: TRBJ1-1; V: TRBV29-1
CDR3: CASSPGQGGISNQPQHF; J: TRBJ1-5; V: TRBV27
CDR3: CASSSVIPGGSPLHF; J: TRBJ1-6; V: TRBV25-1
CDR3: CSVVSSGRALSYEQYF; J: TRBJ2-7; V: TRBV29-1
CDR3: CASSPDYPSTDTQYF; J: TRBJ2-3; V: TRBV27
CDR3: CSARVEDLNTEAFF; J: TRBJ1-1; V: TRBV20-1
CDR3: CASSSRSAERALSSYEQYF; J: TRBJ2-7; V: TRBV5-6
CDR3: CASSKRRTGPLAKNIQYF; J: TRBJ2-4; V: TRBV21-1
CDR3: CASSTPQDLAGVPYNEQFF; J: TRBJ2-1; V: TRBV7-3
CDR3: CASSLTSGRKRYEQYF; J: TRBJ2-7; V: TRBV28
CDR3: CATSDPQRLAGRNEQFF; J: TRBJ2-1; V: TRBV24-1